This entry describes one TCR beta chain. The germline V gene has CDR1 SSHAT and CDR2 FNYEAQ (reference sequence). The CDR3 is made up of 14 amino acids. With 5 bases removed from V and 10 bases from J, the gap between germline ends came to 18 bases. Sequencing was performed with immunoSEQ multiplex PCR; in TCRdb, only in-frame clones are kept and a portion is missing. The profile covers roughly 84,000 clones, with just over 90% appearing a single time and 1.4% taken by the ten largest. This sample was included in a study of T cell changes during pregnancy in multiple sclerosis. The rearrangement uses TRBV7-7 and TRBJ2-1; possibly TRBD2 for D (6 bases). Source: peripheral blood, taken in the third trimester of pregnancy. The sequence derives from a female donor in good health, enrolled as a control in a pregnancy study. The CDR3 is CASSAGGGAREQFF. DNA of the CDR3: TGTGCCAGCAGCGCCGGGGGAGGTGCCAGGGAGCAGTTCTTC.